This paragraph covers one T cell receptor beta chain sequence. The data were produced by immunoSEQ multiplex PCR, yet TCRdb's version contains in-frame clones alone and is incomplete. The sample includes 30,000 to 35,000 clones, about 89% of them seen just once. These data belong to a study of T cell changes during pregnancy in multiple sclerosis. V lost 2 bases and J 8 bases, leaving 10 bases between the germline ends. Germline values: CDR1 SGHTA, CDR2 FQGTGA. The CDR3 covers 13 residues. This sequence was found in a female donor with multiple sclerosis, enrolled in a pregnancy study. The rearrangement uses TRBV7-3 and TRBJ2-1; tentative D call: TRBD1 (6 bases). Sequences were derived from CD8+ T cells from peripheral blood mononuclear cells, sampled before pregnancy. For the CDR3, the DNA is TGTGCCAGCAGCTTAGTACACAGGGATGAGCAGTTCTTC. Protein: CASSLVHRDEQFF.